This T cell receptor (beta chain) derives from a study of blood T cell repertoires in COVID-19. The CDR3 extends over 17 amino acids. Germline lookup yields CDR1 KGHSH and CDR2 LQKENI. V gave up 2 bases and J gave up 0 bases, with 16 bases separating them. Only in-frame clones appear in the TCRdb table, and some are missing; sequencing was by immunoSEQ multiplex PCR. Of a few hundred thousand clones listed, 75% to 90% are singletons. The participants were between roughly 18 and 90 years old and came from about two dozen US areas. A case of COVID-19 had been met by exposed participants within 2 weeks before study entry.

The chain recombines TRBV18 with TRBJ1-1; D might be TRBD1 (5 bases). This TCR derives from a woman aged 25 to 39 who had been exposed to COVID-19. Sequenced sample: PBMCs or T cells enriched from blood (not recorded which). CDR3 nucleotide sequence: TGTGCCAGCTCACCAACAACCGGCCTACAGGTGAACACTGAAGCTTTCTTT. Amino acid sequence: CASSPTTGLQVNTEAFF.